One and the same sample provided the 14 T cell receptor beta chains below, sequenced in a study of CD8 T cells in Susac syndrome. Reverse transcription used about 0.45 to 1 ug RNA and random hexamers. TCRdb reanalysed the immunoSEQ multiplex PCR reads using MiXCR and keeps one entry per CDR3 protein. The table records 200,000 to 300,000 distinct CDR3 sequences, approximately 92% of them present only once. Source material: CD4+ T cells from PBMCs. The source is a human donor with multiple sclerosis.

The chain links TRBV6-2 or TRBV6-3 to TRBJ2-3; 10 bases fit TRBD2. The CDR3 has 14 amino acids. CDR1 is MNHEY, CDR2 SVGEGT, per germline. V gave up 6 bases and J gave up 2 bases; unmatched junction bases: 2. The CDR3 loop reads CASRLAGATDTQYF. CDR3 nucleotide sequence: TGTGCCAGCAGGCTAGCGGGGGCCACAGATACGCAGTATTTT.

This CDR3 reads CASSDGEWGQPQHF. Written as DNA, the CDR3 is TGTGCCAGCAGTGATGGTGAGTGGGGTCAGCCCCAGCATTTT. V is TRBV6-1 and J is TRBJ1-5; D remains ambiguous. Germline V CDR1 and CDR2: MNHNS, SASEGT. The CDR3 totals 14 residues. V shed 3 bases and J shed 6 bases, with 12 bases lying between them.

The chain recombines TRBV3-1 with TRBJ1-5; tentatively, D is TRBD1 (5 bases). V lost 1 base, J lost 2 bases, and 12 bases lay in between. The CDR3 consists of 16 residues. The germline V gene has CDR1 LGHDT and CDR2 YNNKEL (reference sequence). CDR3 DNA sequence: TGTGCCAGCAGCCAAGCCGGGGGGGTAGGCAATCAGCCCCAGCATTTT. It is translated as CASSQAGGVGNQPQHF.

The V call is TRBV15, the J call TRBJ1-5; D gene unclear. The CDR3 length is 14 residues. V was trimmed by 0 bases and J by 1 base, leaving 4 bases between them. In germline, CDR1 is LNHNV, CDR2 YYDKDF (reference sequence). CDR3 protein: CATSRDTSNQPQHF. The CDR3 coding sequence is TGTGCCACCAGCAGAGATACAAGCAATCAGCCCCAGCATTTT.

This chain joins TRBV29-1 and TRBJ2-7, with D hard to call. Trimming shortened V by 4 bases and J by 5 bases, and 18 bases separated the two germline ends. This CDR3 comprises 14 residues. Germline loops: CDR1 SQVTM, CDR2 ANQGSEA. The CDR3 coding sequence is TGCAGCGTTGCTGGACGAACTTTTTTCCACGAGCAGTACTTC. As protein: CSVAGRTFFHEQYF.

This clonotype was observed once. For the CDR3, the DNA is TGTGCCAGCAGCTTACTCGGCGGGAGGGCCGGGAATGAGCAGTTCTTC. Its translation is CASSLLGGRAGNEQFF. The chain couples TRBV13 to TRBJ2-1, with 9 nucleotides matching TRBD2. With 2 bases clipped from V and 7 bases from J, the junction kept 9 bases outside the gene matches. Germline values: CDR1 PRHDT, CDR2 FYEKMQ (reference sequence). CDR3 size: 16 residues.

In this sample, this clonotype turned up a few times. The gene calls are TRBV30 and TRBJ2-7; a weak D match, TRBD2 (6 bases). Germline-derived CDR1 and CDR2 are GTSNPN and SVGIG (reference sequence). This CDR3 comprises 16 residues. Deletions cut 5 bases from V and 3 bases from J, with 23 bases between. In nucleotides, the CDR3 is TGTGCCTGGGGCTCCCAGACTAGAAGAGTCCGCTACGAGCAGTACTTC. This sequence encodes CAWGSQTRRVRYEQYF.

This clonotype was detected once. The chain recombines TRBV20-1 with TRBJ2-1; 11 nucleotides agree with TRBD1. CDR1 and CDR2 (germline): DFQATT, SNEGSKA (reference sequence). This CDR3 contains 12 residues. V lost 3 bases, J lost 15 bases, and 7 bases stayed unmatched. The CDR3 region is CSASLRTGGLFF. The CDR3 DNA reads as TGCAGTGCTAGCCTTCGGACAGGGGGCCTGTTCTTC.

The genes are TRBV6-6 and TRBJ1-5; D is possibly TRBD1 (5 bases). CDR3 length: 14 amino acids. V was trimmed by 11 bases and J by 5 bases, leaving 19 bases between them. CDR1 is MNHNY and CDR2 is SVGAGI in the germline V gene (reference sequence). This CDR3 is CAAKFGGDDQPQHF. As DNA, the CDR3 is TGTGCCGCCAAGTTCGGGGGGGACGATCAGCCCCAGCATTTT.

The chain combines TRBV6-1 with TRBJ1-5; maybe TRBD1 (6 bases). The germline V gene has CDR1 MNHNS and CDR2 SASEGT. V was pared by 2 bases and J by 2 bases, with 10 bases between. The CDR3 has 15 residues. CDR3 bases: TGTGCCAGCAGTGAATCGGGGGGCCGCAATCAGCCCCAGCATTTT. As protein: CASSESGGRNQPQHF.

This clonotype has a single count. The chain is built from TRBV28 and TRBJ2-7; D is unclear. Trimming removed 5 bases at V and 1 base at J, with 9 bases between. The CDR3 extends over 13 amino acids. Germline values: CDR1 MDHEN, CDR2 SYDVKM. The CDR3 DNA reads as TGTGCCAGCAGTCGTCTCATGTCCTACGAGCAGTACGTC. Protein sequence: CASSRLMSYEQYV.

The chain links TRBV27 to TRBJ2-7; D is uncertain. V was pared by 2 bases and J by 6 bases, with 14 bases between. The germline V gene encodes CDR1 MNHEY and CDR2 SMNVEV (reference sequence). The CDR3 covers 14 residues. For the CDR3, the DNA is TGTGCCAGCAGTTTAGGGTCGAACGGGTTCGAGCAGTACGTC. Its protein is CASSLGSNGFEQYV.

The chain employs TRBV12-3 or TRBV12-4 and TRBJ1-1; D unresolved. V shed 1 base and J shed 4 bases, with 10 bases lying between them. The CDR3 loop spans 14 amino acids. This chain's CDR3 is CASSLDAGVTEAFF. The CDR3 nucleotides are TGTGCCAGCAGTTTAGATGCAGGTGTCACTGAAGCTTTCTTT.

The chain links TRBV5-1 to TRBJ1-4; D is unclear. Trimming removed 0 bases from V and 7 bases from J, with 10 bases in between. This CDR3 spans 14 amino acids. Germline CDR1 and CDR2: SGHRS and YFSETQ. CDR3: CASSLDGLAEKLFF. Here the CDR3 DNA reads TGCGCCAGCAGCTTGGATGGTTTGGCTGAAAAACTGTTTTTT. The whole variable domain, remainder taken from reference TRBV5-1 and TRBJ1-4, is KAGVTQTPRYLIKTRGQQVTLSCSPISGHRSVSWYQQTPGQGLQFLFEYFSETQRNKGNFPGRFSGRQFSNSRSEMNVSTLELGDSALYLCASSLDGLAEKLFFGSGTQLSVL.